This T cell receptor beta chain was sequenced in a study of monozygotic twins with inflammatory bowel disease. Study results and limitations: Fewer shared clonotypes with others were found in IBD patients than in healthy twins, especially with disease activity. Neither one strong signal nor one clonotype associated with IBD was supported. TCRbeta diversity (inverse Simpson) was lower in IBD patients than in healthy co-twins.

Comments on this clonotype: Its cognate antigen is unknown.

Each CDR3 protein gets one entry in TCRdb, which reprocessed the 5' RACE reads and gives no DNA. The sample includes 350,000 to 400,000 distinct CDR3 sequences. Germline CDR1 is GTSNPN and CDR2 is SVGIG (reference sequence). This CDR3 has 15 residues. The sample was blood. This TCR derives from a human donor with ulcerative colitis or Crohn's disease, or a healthy co-twin of an affected twin (not recorded which). The chain combines TRBV30 with TRBJ2-3; the TCRdb call, TRBD2, lacks DNA for checking. The CDR3 spells CAWTRGLAGGGTQYF.